The 5 T cell receptor beta chains below were found in one sample sequenced in a study of CD8 T cells in ankylosing spondylitis. Points from the study as a whole: What seemed typical of ankylosing spondylitis blood was a TCR beta motif built from roughly eight highly homologous variants.

The antigens of these receptors remain unknown. TCRdb called the 5' RACE reads again in MiXCR, with one record for every CDR3 protein. The repertoire holds fewer than 400,000 distinct CDR3 sequences, with approximately 8.2% as singletons. Specimen: blood, either unsorted or a sorted T cell fraction (not recorded which). The source of these receptors is a male donor with ankylosing spondylitis.

This clonotype was observed a few times. This sequence joins TRBV10-3 and TRBJ2-2; 10 bases line up with TRBD1. CDR3 length equals 16 residues. Trimming cost V 3 bases and J 5 bases; bases outside gene matches: 6. Germline-derived CDR1 and CDR2 are ENHRY and SYGVKD. In nucleotides, the CDR3 is TGTGCCATCAGTGACATGGGGACAGGGGTAACCGGGGAGCTGTTTTTT. Protein sequence: CAISDMGTGVTGELFF.

This clonotype was observed many times. The chain employs TRBV24-1 and TRBJ2-1; 11 bases line up with TRBD1. The ends lost 2 bases at V and 9 bases at J; junction bases unmatched: 5. The CDR3 covers 15 residues. Per the germline V gene, CDR1 is KGHDR and CDR2 is SFDVKD. The CDR3 spells CATSDWGQGVGEQFF. In DNA form, the CDR3 reads TGTGCCACCAGTGATTGGGGACAGGGGGTAGGTGAGCAGTTCTTC.

This clonotype was seen only a few times. The chain carries TRBV12-3 or TRBV12-4 and TRBJ1-3, with D possibly being TRBD1 (5 bases). V gave up 5 bases and J gave up 3 bases, with 20 bases separating them. The CDR3 contains 17 residues. The CDR3 region is CASSPGLGTANGNTIYF. DNA for the CDR3: TGTGCCAGCAGTCCGGGGCTAGGGACGGCGAATGGAAACACCATATATTTT.

This clonotype was seen only a few times. The rearrangement uses TRBV7-9 and TRBJ1-2; D remains ambiguous. V lost 2 bases and J 3 bases, leaving 7 bases between the germline ends. CDR1 is SEHNR, CDR2 FQNEAQ, per germline (reference sequence). CDR3 length: 13 amino acids. The CDR3 DNA reads TGTGCCAGCAGCTTACGCATCCACTATGGCTACACCTTC. Translating it yields CASSLRIHYGYTF.

The V call is TRBV4-1, the J call TRBJ2-2; D not certain. Between the trimmed V and J ends, which lost 1 base and 7 bases, there was a span of 10 bases. Germline CDR1 reads MGHRA; CDR2 reads YSYEKL. The length of the CDR3 is 14 residues. The CDR3 reads CASSQGDSGGELFF. The DNA of the CDR3 is TGCGCCAGCAGCCAAGGAGACTCGGGCGGGGAGCTGTTTTTT.